This T cell receptor (beta chain) was recovered during a study of CD8+ T cells in alopecia areata. cDNA prepared by RNA extraction and subsequent reverse transcription served as the template for sequencing. TCRdb keeps only in-frame clones here, not all; method: immunoSEQ multiplex PCR. The sample has 130,000 to 150,000 clones, around 62% seen once. About this clone itself: Antigen unknown.

Trimming shortened V by 4 bases and J by 2 bases, and 8 bases separated the two germline ends. The CDR3 runs to 12 residues. The germline CDR1 and CDR2 sequences are SQVTM and ANQGSEA. The sorting of PBMCs gave CD4+ and CD8+ T cells. Whole-study findings and limits: Clonality in lesional scalp, especially alopecia totalis/universalis, exceeded that of normal scalp. Scalp sample data also include resident alphabeta T cells from normal skin. Among patients, TCR sharing was less clear than in mice, a difference possibly due in part to HLA diversity in the patient population.

The source is a human donor in good health. The V and J genes are TRBV29-1 and TRBJ1-1; no clear D gene. The sequenced material came from CD8+ T cells sorted from blood. This chain's CDR3 is CSVVPGNTEAFF. The CDR3 nucleotides read TGCAGCGTTGTACCGGGCAACACTGAAGCTTTCTTT.